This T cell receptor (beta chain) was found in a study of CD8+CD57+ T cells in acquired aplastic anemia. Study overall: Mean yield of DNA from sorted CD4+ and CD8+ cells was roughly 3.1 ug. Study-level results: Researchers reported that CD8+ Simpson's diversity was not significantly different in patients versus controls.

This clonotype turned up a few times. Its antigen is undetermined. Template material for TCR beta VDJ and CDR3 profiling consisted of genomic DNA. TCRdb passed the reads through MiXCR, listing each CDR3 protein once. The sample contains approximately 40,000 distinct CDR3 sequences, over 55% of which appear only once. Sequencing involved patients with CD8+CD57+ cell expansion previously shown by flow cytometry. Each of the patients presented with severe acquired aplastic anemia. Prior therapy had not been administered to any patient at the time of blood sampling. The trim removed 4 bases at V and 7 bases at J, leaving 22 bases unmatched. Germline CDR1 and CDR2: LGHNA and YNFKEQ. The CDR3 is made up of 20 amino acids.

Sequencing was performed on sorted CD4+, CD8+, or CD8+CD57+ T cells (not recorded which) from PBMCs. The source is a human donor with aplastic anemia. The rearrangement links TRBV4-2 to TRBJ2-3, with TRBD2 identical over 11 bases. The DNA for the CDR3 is TGTGCCAGCAGCCTCAACCTAATCGGGACTAGCGGACGAAATGCATATACGCAGTATTTT. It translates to CASSLNLIGTSGRNAYTQYF.